Below are 31 T cell receptor beta chains sequenced from a single sample in a study of T cell changes during pregnancy in multiple sclerosis. The repertoire was sequenced with immunoSEQ multiplex PCR; TCRdb's copy has only in-frame clones and lacks some. The sample lists about 40,000 clones; roughly 90% were seen once. The material was CD8+ T cells from peripheral blood mononuclear cells, obtained before pregnancy. These receptors were taken from a female donor with multiple sclerosis, enrolled in a pregnancy study.

The J gene is TRBJ2-5, the V gene TRBV27; 13 bases agree with TRBD2. Per the germline V gene, CDR1 is MNHEY and CDR2 is SMNVEV (reference sequence). The CDR3 is 15 residues long. The V and J ends lost 10 bases and 1 base, in that order; junction bases with no gene match: 6. The DNA for the CDR3 is TGTGCCACACTGGGACTAGCGGGGCCCCAAGAGACCCAGTACTTC. Encoded protein: CATLGLAGPQETQYF.

The J gene is TRBJ1-2, the V gene TRBV5-4; D ambiguous. The CDR3 covers 14 residues. Germline V gene sequence: CDR1 SGHNT, CDR2 YYREEE (reference sequence). The germline V and J ends were trimmed by 0 bases and 4 bases, with 10 bases remaining between them. The CDR3: CASSLGGGSYGYTF. CDR3 in DNA: TGTGCCAGCAGCTTGGGGGGAGGGAGCTATGGCTACACCTTC.

CDR3: CASIVAGNSYEQYF. The CDR3 bases are TGTGCCAGCATCGTAGCGGGAAATTCCTACGAGCAGTACTTC. The chain uses TRBV28 and TRBJ2-7; 8 bases fit TRBD2. Per germline, CDR1 MDHEN and CDR2 SYDVKM. The CDR3 consists of 14 residues. With V trimmed by 7 bases and J by 1 base, 6 bases remained unmatched.

The J gene is TRBJ2-7, the V gene TRBV28, with TRBD2 identical over 11 bases. This CDR3 has 15 residues. The V gene end was trimmed by 4 bases and the J gene end by 4 bases; junction bases not matched to a gene: 6. Germline V gives CDR1 MDHEN, CDR2 SYDVKM. The chain's CDR3 is CASSSQLAGVYEQYF. CDR3 in DNA: TGTGCCAGCAGTTCCCAACTAGCGGGAGTATACGAGCAGTACTTC.

The chain combines TRBV19 with TRBJ2-1; 7 bases line up with TRBD1. Germline V gives CDR1 LNHDA, CDR2 SQIVND (reference sequence). J was trimmed by 6 bases and V by 6 bases; bases with no gene match: 5. This CDR3 comprises 13 residues. CDR3 coding DNA: TGTGCCAGTAGAGGGGGCTTAGTCAATGAGCAGTTCTTC. It translates to CASRGGLVNEQFF.

The J gene is TRBJ2-7, the V gene TRBV27; D is perhaps TRBD2 (6 bases). The CDR3 spans 13 residues. The germline V and J ends were trimmed by 5 bases and 1 base, with 9 bases remaining between them. Germline CDR1 and CDR2: MNHEY and SMNVEV (reference sequence). In DNA, the CDR3 is TGTGCCAGCAGTCTGACTAGGTCCTACGAGCAGTACTTC. Translating it yields CASSLTRSYEQYF.

The V gene is TRBV7-8, the J gene TRBJ2-7; D ambiguous. Germline assignment: CDR1 SGHVS and CDR2 FQNEAQ. The length of the CDR3 is 13 residues. V shed 1 base and J shed 6 bases, with 10 bases lying between them. The CDR3 DNA is TGTGCCAGCAGCTTAGGAACAGTGAGCGAGCAGTACTTC. As protein: CASSLGTVSEQYF.

This chain links TRBV28 with TRBJ1-5; 8 bases fit TRBD1. Trimming removed 4 bases from V and 3 bases from J; junction bases left unmatched: 2. Per the germline V gene, CDR1 is MDHEN and CDR2 is SYDVKM. The CDR3 loop spans 14 amino acids. CDR3 in DNA: TGTGCCAGCAGTTGGACAGGGTACAATCAGCCCCAGCATTTT. Translated, it gives CASSWTGYNQPQHF. Filled out from reference TRBV28 and TRBJ1-5, the complete variable domain reads DVKVTQSSRYLVKRTGEKVFLECVQDMDHENMFWYRQDPGLGLRLIYFSYDVKMKEKGDIPEGYSVSREKKERFSLILESASTNQTSMYLCASSWTGYNQPQHFGDGTRLSIL.

The rearrangement links TRBV23-1 to TRBJ2-7, with 7 nucleotides matching TRBD1. Being an ORF, TRBV23-1 has a function that is uncertain. The length of the CDR3 is 15 residues. Trimming took 8 bases from V and 0 from J; bases not matched to a gene: 10. The CDR3 here is CASPHPGTDSYEQYF. CDR3 in DNA: TGCGCCAGCCCCCACCCCGGGACAGACTCCTACGAGCAGTACTTC.

The chain is built from TRBV7-9 and TRBJ2-3; TRBD2 matches at 7 bases. The CDR3 spans 15 residues. CDR1 and CDR2 (germline): SEHNR, FQNEAQ (reference sequence). Trimming at V came to 1 base and at J to 0 bases, leaving 1 base not matched to a gene. CDR3 protein: CASSLGEGSTDTQYF. The CDR3 coding sequence is TGTGCCAGCAGCTTAGGGGAGGGTAGCACAGATACGCAGTATTTT. The full variable domain, rest sourced from reference TRBV7-9 and TRBJ2-3, is DTGVSQNPRHKITKRGQNVTFRCDPISEHNRLYWYRQTLGQGPEFLTYFQNEAQLEKSRLLSDRFSAERPKGSFSTLEIQRTEQGDSAMYLCASSLGEGSTDTQYFGPGTRLTVL.

The CDR3 region has the DNA TGTGCCAGCAGTTTCCTAGCGGGCGAGCAGTTCTTC. Its protein is CASSFLAGEQFF. V gene TRBV7-2 combines with J gene TRBJ2-1; 8 bases map to TRBD2. Unmatched junction bases numbered 5, after V lost 6 bases and J lost 10 bases. This CDR3 spans 12 amino acids. Germline V gene data show CDR1 as SGHTA and CDR2 as FQGNSA. Together with reference TRBV7-2 and TRBJ2-1, the CDR3 gives the full variable domain: GAGVSQSPSNKVTEKGKDVELRCDPISGHTALYWYRQSLGQGLEFLIYFQGNSAPDKSGLPSDRFSAERTGGSVSTLTIQRTQQEDSAVYLCASSFLAGEQFFGPGTRLTVL.

The chain carries TRBV7-2 and TRBJ1-2; 8 bases line up with TRBD1. This CDR3 has 16 residues. Germline V gene data show CDR1 as SGHTA and CDR2 as FQGNSA. Germline trimming cut 5 bases from V and 8 bases from J; bases unmatched to any gene: 16. In DNA form, the CDR3 reads TGTGCCAGCAGCACAGGGGGTCGGGGGAGTCGAAGGGGCTACACCTTC. This translates into CASSTGGRGSRRGYTF.

This CDR3 reads CATSSGLSSGNTIYF. As DNA, the CDR3 is TGTGCCACCAGCTCGGGACTATCCTCTGGAAACACCATATATTTT. The chain employs TRBV15 and TRBJ1-3, with a possible D match to TRBD1 (5 bases). The V gene's germline CDR1 is LNHNV and CDR2 YYDKDF (reference sequence). Trimming took 5 bases from V and 0 from J, leaving 11 bases between them. The CDR3 has 15 amino acids.

This clone was detected once. The chain carries TRBV6-1 and TRBJ1-5; 9 bases are shared with TRBD1. V was clipped by 1 base and J by 5 bases; unmatched bases: 6. CDR1 is MNHNS, CDR2 SASEGT, per germline. The CDR3 extends over 16 amino acids. CDR3 sequence: CASSEGSGQGYQPQHF. For the CDR3, the DNA is TGTGCCAGCAGTGAAGGTTCGGGACAGGGCTATCAGCCCCAGCATTTT.

This rearrangement joins TRBV7-9 to TRBJ1-5; a weak D match, TRBD1 (5 bases). The germline CDR1 and CDR2 sequences are SEHNR and FQNEAQ (reference sequence). The CDR3 extends over 14 amino acids. V gave up 4 bases and J gave up 0 bases, with 7 bases separating them. The CDR3, as DNA: TGTGCCAGCAGCTGGGGCGGTAGCAATCAGCCCCAGCATTTT. Encoded protein: CASSWGGSNQPQHF.

The rearrangement joins TRBV28 to TRBJ1-2; D not certain. Germline V gives CDR1 MDHEN, CDR2 SYDVKM. The V gene lost 6 bases and the J gene lost 5 bases, with 22 bases spanning the gap. This CDR3 contains 16 residues. The DNA of the CDR3 is TGTGCCAGCAGCCCCCCCATGGGAGGGATAAAATATGGCTACACCTTC. It is translated as CASSPPMGGIKYGYTF.

This sequence joins TRBV28 and TRBJ2-7; TRBD1 is a possible D gene (5 bases). The CDR3 totals 17 residues. Germline V gene sequence: CDR1 MDHEN, CDR2 SYDVKM. The V and J ends lost 2 bases and 0 bases respectively, with 17 bases between them. The CDR3 spells CASSLNLGAPSSYEQYF. For the CDR3, the DNA is TGTGCCAGCAGTTTAAACCTTGGGGCACCAAGCTCCTACGAGCAGTACTTC.

This chain uses TRBV9 with TRBJ2-2; D is undetermined. Trimming cost V 4 bases and J 6 bases, with 10 bases left between them. Germline loops: CDR1 SGDLS, CDR2 YYNGEE. This CDR3 spans 13 amino acids. CDR3 sequence (DNA): TGTGCCAGCAGCATCAGCGAGGCCGGGGAGCTGTTTTTT. Residues: CASSISEAGELFF.

The count of this clone is one. V is TRBV9 and J is TRBJ2-1; 15 nucleotides agree with TRBD2. J was trimmed by 9 bases and V by 3 bases; bases with no gene match: 1. The germline CDR1 and CDR2 sequences are SGDLS and YYNGEE. The CDR3 consists of 14 residues. Written as DNA, the CDR3 is TGTGCCAGCAGCGCGGGACTAGCGGGAGGTGAGCAGTTCTTC. Its translation is CASSAGLAGGEQFF. The full variable domain, in which reference TRBV9 and TRBJ2-1 provide the parts outside the CDR3, is DSGVTQTPKHLITATGQRVTLRCSPRSGDLSVYWYQQSLDQGLQFLIQYYNGEERAKGNILERFSAQQFPDLHSELNLSSLELGDSALYFCASSAGLAGGEQFFGPGTRLTVL.

This clone was seen once. V is TRBV4-1 and J is TRBJ2-1, with 9 bases aligning to TRBD2. This CDR3 has 16 amino acids. CDR1 and CDR2 (germline): MGHRA, YSYEKL. V lost 0 bases, J lost 4 bases, and 4 bases stayed unmatched. CDR3 DNA: TGCGCCAGCAGCCAAGATGGACTAGCGTATTACAATGAGCAGTTCTTC. It encodes CASSQDGLAYYNEQFF.

This rearrangement joins TRBV5-1 to TRBJ1-3, with a possible D match to TRBD1 (6 bases). Trimming took 4 bases from V and 2 from J, leaving 10 bases between them. CDR1 and CDR2 (germline): SGHRS, YFSETQ. The length of the CDR3 is 14 residues. In nucleotides, the CDR3 is TGCGCCAGCAGCGCACAGGGTCCTGGAAACACCATATATTTT. Amino acids: CASSAQGPGNTIYF.

The genes are TRBV6-5 and TRBJ1-2; TRBD1 is a possible D gene (5 bases). Germline V gene sequence: CDR1 MNHEY, CDR2 SVGAGI. V lost 6 bases, J lost 6 bases, and 14 bases lay in between. The CDR3 contains 13 residues. The CDR3 bases are TGTGCCAGCAGCCGCGGATGGGGGGATGGCTACACCTTC. The encoded protein is CASSRGWGDGYTF.

The chain uses TRBV7-9 and TRBJ2-5, with D perhaps TRBD1 (6 bases). V was shortened by 5 bases and J by 5 bases, with 18 bases between the two germline ends. This CDR3 region has 15 residues. The germline gives CDR1 SEHNR, CDR2 FQNEAQ (reference sequence). The CDR3 DNA sequence: TGTGCCAGCAGCGCCGGTACGACAGGCGGGGAGACCCAGTACTTC. Translating it yields CASSAGTTGGETQYF. Full variable domain (missing parts from reference TRBV7-9 and TRBJ2-5): DTGVSQNPRHKITKRGQNVTFRCDPISEHNRLYWYRQTLGQGPEFLTYFQNEAQLEKSRLLSDRFSAERPKGSFSTLEIQRTEQGDSAMYLCASSAGTTGGETQYFGPGTRLLVL.

The J gene is TRBJ2-2, the V gene TRBV4-1, with 10 positions matching TRBD1. V shed 6 bases and J 9 bases; nucleotides not matched to a gene: 10. Germline V lookup: CDR1 MGHRA, CDR2 YSYEKL. This CDR3 has 15 residues. CDR3 residues: CASRSSGTGVRELFF. CDR3 in DNA: TGCGCCAGCAGGTCCTCCGGGACAGGGGTTAGGGAGCTGTTTTTT.

The chain recombines TRBV11-2 with TRBJ1-2; D possibly corresponds to TRBD1 (5 bases). Germline V gene lookup returns CDR1 SGHAT and CDR2 FQNNGV. The CDR3 is made up of 12 amino acids. V was clipped by 7 bases and J by 8 bases, with 14 bases between them. The CDR3 region is CASNNPGVGYTF. In DNA form, the CDR3 reads TGTGCCAGCAACAACCCGGGGGTGGGCTACACCTTC.

For the CDR3, the DNA is TGTGCCAGCGTCCCGGATAGCGTGGATTACGAGCAGTACTTC. It yields the protein CASVPDSVDYEQYF. J is TRBJ2-7 and V is TRBV2; maybe TRBD2 (5 bases). V lost 8 bases and J lost 4, with 18 bases in between. Germline CDR1 and CDR2: SNHLY and FYNNEI. CDR3 size: 14 residues.

The V and J genes are TRBV5-1 and TRBJ1-4; no reliable D call. Germline CDR1 and CDR2: SGHRS and YFSETQ. V was shortened by 1 base and J by 1 base, with 11 bases between the two germline ends. The CDR3 is made up of 16 amino acids. CDR3 residues: CASSLTAIQTNEKLFF. CDR3 coding DNA: TGCGCCAGCAGCTTGACAGCTATACAAACTAATGAAAAACTGTTTTTT.

CDR3 coding DNA: TGTGCCAGCAGTGCAAGACTAGCGGGAGGGCCATCGGACACCGGGGAGCTGTTTTTT. Its protein product is CASSARLAGGPSDTGELFF. V usage is TRBV6-1 and J usage is TRBJ2-2; 14 nucleotides match TRBD2. This CDR3 is 19 amino acids long. With 4 bases clipped from V and 3 bases from J, the junction kept 10 bases outside the gene matches. Per germline, CDR1 MNHNS and CDR2 SASEGT.

As DNA, the CDR3 is TGTGCCAGTAGTTTCGGGACAGGCGGGCCCAACGAGCAGTACTTC. Translation: CASSFGTGGPNEQYF. This chain uses TRBV19 with TRBJ2-7, with 8 bases matching TRBD1. Per germline, CDR1 LNHDA and CDR2 SQIVND (reference sequence). Germline trimming cut 5 bases from V and 5 bases from J; bases unmatched to any gene: 11. The CDR3 contains 15 residues.

V is TRBV19 and J is TRBJ2-7; no clear D. Germline V gene sequence: CDR1 LNHDA, CDR2 SQIVND (reference sequence). The CDR3 extends over 11 amino acids. With 4 bases removed from V and 3 bases from J, the gap between germline ends came to 4 bases. CDR3 region: CASSTNYEQYF. CDR3 bases: TGTGCCAGTAGTACCAACTACGAGCAGTACTTC.

The V call is TRBV7-8, the J call TRBJ2-1; 14 bases are shared with TRBD2. J was trimmed by 6 bases and V by 0 bases; bases with no gene match: 4. Germline CDR1 reads SGHVS; CDR2 reads FQNEAQ. CDR3 size: 17 residues. In DNA form, the CDR3 reads TGTGCCAGCAGCTTAGCCGGGACTAGCGGGAGAGGCAATGAGCAGTTCTTC. It codes for CASSLAGTSGRGNEQFF. Together with reference TRBV7-8 and TRBJ2-1, the CDR3 gives the full variable domain: GAGVSQSPRYKVAKRGQDVALRCDPISGHVSLFWYQQALGQGPEFLTYFQNEAQLDKSGLPSDRFFAERPEGSVSTLKIQRTQQEDSAVYLCASSLAGTSGRGNEQFFGPGTRLTVL.